Listed below are T cell receptor beta chains from one sample, sequenced in a study of blood T cell repertoires in COVID-19. Produced via immunoSEQ multiplex PCR; TCRdb's table is partial and in-frame only. The table has tens of thousands of clones, approximately 70% seen once. What was sequenced was peripheral blood. The source is a woman aged 70-85 years with acute or convalescent COVID-19. CDR3s include the opening cysteine and the closing phenylalanine or tryptophan. The D gene is left open where the match is weak. Some rows have no size entry. The others give once, few or many, or a class for an expanded clone.

size,V,J,D,CDR3,DNA
-,TRBV5-6,TRBJ1-2,-,CASSLQGSFSGYTF,TGTGCCAGCAGCTTGCAGGGTTCTTTTTCGGGCTACACCTTC
-,TRBV12-3/TRBV12-4,TRBJ1-4,-,CASRQGREKLFF,TGTGCCAGCAGACAGGGCCGTGAAAAACTGTTTTTT
-,TRBV28,TRBJ2-7,-,CASSRSWVGTSYEQYF,TGTGCCAGCAGTCGCAGTTGGGTCGGGACATCCTACGAGCAGTACTTC
-,TRBV6-5,TRBJ1-1,-,CASSPGRETAEAFF,TGTGCCAGCTCCCCAGGGAGGGAGACTGCTGAAGCTTTCTTT
-,TRBV24-1,TRBJ2-5,TRBD2,CATSDGGLAGETQYF,TGTGCCACCAGTGATGGGGGACTAGCGGGAGAGACCCAGTACTTC
once,TRBV4-1,TRBJ1-3,-,CASSQVGGVDTIYF,TGCGCCAGCAGCCAAGTGGGAGGGGTAGACACCATATATTTT
-,TRBV7-2,TRBJ1-6,-,CASSLVSQVYNSPLHF,TGTGCCAGCAGCTTAGTTTCGCAGGTCTATAATTCACCCCTCCACTTT
-,TRBV4-1,TRBJ1-2,TRBD1,CASSPRDREFFGYTF,TGCGCCAGCAGCCCCCGGGACAGAGAATTTTTTGGCTACACCTTC
-,TRBV4-1,TRBJ2-5,TRBD2,CASSQSGTSGSWRETQYF,TGCGCCAGCAGCCAATCCGGGACTAGCGGGAGTTGGAGAGAGACCCAGTACTTC
few,TRBV30,TRBJ2-5,-,CAWSIGLYQETQYF,TGTGCCTGGAGTATCGGACTGTACCAAGAGACCCAGTACTTC
-,TRBV29-1,TRBJ1-1,TRBD1,CSVEAPGQGITEAFF,TGCAGCGTTGAGGCCCCGGGACAGGGAATAACTGAAGCTTTCTTT
-,TRBV19,TRBJ1-5,-,CASSITPDRYQPQHF,TGTGCCAGTAGTATAACCCCGGACAGATATCAGCCCCAGCATTTT
-,TRBV19,TRBJ2-1,TRBD2,CASSPRLAGELLLKFF,TGTGCCAGTAGTCCTCGACTAGCGGGAGAACTCCTGCTAAAGTTCTTC
-,TRBV14,TRBJ2-7,TRBD1,CASSQDGRGLGEQYF,TGTGCCAGCAGCCAAGATGGCAGGGGGCTGGGGGAGCAGTACTTC
-,TRBV7-2,TRBJ2-1,TRBD2,CASSHSSGGAYNEQFF,TGTGCCAGCAGCCATTCAAGCGGGGGGGCCTACAATGAGCAGTTCTTC